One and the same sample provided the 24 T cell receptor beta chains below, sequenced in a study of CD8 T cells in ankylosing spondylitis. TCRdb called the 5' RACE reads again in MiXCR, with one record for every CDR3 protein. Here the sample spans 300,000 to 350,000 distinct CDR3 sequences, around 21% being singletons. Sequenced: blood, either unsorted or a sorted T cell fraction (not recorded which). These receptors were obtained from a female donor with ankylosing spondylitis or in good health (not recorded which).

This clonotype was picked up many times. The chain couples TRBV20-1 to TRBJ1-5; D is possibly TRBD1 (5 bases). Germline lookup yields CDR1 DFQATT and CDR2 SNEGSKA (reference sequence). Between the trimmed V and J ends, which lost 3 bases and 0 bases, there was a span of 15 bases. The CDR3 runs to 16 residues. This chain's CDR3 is CSASQGKINSNQPQHF. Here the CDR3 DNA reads TGCAGTGCTAGCCAGGGCAAAATCAATAGCAATCAGCCCCAGCATTTT.

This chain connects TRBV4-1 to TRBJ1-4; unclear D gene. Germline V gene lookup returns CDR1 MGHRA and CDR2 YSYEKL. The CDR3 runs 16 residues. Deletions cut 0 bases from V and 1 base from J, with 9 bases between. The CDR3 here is CASSQEAQRTNEKLFF. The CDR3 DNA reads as TGCGCCAGCAGCCAAGAGGCCCAGAGAACTAATGAAAAACTGTTTTTT.

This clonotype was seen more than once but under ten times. CDR3 region: CASSVTSGRYNEQFF. DNA of the CDR3: TGTGCCAGCAGCGTGACTAGCGGGAGGTACAATGAGCAGTTCTTC. This chain links TRBV5-5 with TRBJ2-1, with 13 bases matching TRBD2. This CDR3 is 15 amino acids long. V lost 4 bases to trimming and J lost 4 bases; unmatched junction nucleotides: 2. The germline gives CDR1 SGHKS, CDR2 YYEKEE (reference sequence).

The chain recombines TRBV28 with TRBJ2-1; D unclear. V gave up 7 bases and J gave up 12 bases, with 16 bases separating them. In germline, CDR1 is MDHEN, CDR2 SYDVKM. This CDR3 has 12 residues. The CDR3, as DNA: TGTGCCAGCATCCTTCCTAACTCCTCGCAGTTCTTC. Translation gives CASILPNSSQFF.

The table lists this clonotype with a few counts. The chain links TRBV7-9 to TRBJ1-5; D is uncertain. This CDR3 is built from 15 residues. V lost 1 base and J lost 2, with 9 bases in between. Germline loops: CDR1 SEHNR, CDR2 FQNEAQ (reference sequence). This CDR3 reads CASSLGEGRNQPQHF. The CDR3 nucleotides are TGTGCCAGCAGCTTAGGGGAGGGTCGCAATCAGCCCCAGCATTTT.

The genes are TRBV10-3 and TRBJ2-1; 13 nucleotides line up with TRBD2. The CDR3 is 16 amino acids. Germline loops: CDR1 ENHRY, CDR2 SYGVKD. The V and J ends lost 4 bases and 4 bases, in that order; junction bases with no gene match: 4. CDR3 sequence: CAISAGTSGAYNEQFF. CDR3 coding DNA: TGTGCCATCAGTGCCGGGACTAGCGGGGCATACAATGAGCAGTTCTTC.

The CDR3 spells CASSFAGGRYEQYF. The CDR3 DNA reads as TGTGCCAGCAGTTTCGCAGGGGGCCGCTACGAGCAGTACTTC. The chain recombines TRBV12-3 or TRBV12-4 with TRBJ2-7; 8 positions match TRBD1. The CDR3 is 14 amino acids. V gave up 3 bases and J gave up 3 bases; unmatched junction bases: 4.

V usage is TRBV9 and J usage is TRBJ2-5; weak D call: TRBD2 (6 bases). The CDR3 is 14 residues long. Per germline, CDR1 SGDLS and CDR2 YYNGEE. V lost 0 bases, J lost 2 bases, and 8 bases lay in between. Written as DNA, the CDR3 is TGTGCCAGCAGCGTAGAGGACTATCAAGAGACCCAGTACTTC. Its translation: CASSVEDYQETQYF.

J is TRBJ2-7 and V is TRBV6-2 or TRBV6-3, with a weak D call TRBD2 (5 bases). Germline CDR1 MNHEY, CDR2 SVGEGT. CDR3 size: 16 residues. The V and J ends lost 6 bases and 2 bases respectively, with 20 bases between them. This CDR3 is CASSRPDLLSAYEQYF. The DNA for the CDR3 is TGTGCCAGCAGCCGCCCCGACCTCCTTAGCGCCTACGAGCAGTACTTC.

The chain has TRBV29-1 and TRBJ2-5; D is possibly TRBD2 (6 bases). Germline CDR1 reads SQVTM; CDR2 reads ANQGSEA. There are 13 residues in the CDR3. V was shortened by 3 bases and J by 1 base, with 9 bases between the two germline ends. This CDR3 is CSVDSGAQETQYF. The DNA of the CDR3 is TGCAGCGTTGATAGCGGAGCCCAAGAGACCCAGTACTTC.

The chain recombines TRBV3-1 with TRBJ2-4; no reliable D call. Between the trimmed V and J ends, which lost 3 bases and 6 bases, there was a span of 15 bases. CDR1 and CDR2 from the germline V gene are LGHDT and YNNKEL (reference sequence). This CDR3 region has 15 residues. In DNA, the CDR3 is TGTGCCAGCAGCCAGGGCCGCGGCGCCGGAAACATTCAGTACTTC. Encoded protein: CASSQGRGAGNIQYF.

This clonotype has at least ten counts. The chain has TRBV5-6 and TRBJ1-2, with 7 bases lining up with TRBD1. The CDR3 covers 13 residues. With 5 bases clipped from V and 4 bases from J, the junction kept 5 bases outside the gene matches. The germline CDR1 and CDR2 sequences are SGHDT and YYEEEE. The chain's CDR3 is CASRPDRLYGYTF. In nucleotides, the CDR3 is TGTGCCAGCAGGCCGGACAGGCTCTATGGCTACACCTTC.

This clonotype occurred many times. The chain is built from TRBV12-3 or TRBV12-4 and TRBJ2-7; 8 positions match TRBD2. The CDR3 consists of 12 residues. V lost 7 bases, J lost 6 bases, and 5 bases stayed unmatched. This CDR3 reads CASTPGLGEQYF. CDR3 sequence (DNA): TGTGCCAGCACCCCGGGACTAGGCGAGCAGTACTTC.

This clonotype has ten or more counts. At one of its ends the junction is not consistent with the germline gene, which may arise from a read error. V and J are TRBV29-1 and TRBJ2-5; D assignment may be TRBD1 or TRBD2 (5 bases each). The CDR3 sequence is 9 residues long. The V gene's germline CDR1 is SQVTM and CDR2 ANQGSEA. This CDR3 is CSVLGEPPF. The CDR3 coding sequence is TGCAGCGTTCTGGGGGAGCCTCCCTTC.

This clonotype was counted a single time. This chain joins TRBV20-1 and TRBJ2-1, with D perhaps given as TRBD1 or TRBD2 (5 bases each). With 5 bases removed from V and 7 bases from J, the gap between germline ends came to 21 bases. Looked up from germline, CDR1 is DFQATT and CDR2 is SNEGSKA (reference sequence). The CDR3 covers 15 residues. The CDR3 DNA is TGCAGTGCTGTGCTGGGGGTAAACTTGGGAAATGAGCAGTTCTTC. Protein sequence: CSAVLGVNLGNEQFF.

CDR3 DNA: TGTGCCAGCTCCCCTACTAGCGGATTCACAGATACGCAGTATTTT. Amino acids: CASSPTSGFTDTQYF. V gene TRBV18 combines with J gene TRBJ2-3, with 8 positions matching TRBD2. In germline, CDR1 is KGHSH, CDR2 LQKENI. The CDR3 has 15 residues. The ends lost 6 bases at V and 2 bases at J; junction bases unmatched: 7.

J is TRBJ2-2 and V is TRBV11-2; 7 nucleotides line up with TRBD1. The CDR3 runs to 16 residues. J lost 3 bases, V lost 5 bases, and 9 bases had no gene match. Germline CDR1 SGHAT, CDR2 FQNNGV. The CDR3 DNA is TGTGCCAGCAGCCTTACAGGGACAGCGGACACCGGGGAGCTGTTTTTT. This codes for CASSLTGTADTGELFF.

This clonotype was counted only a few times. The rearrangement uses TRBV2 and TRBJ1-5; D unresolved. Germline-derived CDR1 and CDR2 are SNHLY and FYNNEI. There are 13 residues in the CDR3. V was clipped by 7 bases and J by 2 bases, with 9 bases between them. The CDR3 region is CASNAEGNQPQHF. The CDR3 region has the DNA TGTGCCAGCAACGCCGAAGGCAATCAGCCCCAGCATTTT.

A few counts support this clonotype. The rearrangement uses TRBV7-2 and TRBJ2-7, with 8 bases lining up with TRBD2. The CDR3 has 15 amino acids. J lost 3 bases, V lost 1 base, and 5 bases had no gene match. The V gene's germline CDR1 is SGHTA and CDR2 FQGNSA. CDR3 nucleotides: TGTGCCAGCAGCTTAGAGCGGGGGAGACGCTACGAGCAGTACTTC. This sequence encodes CASSLERGRRYEQYF.

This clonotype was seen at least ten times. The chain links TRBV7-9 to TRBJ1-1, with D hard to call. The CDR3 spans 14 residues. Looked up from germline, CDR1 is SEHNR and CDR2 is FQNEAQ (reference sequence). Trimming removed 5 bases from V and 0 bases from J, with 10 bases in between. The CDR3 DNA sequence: TGTGCCAGCAGCCCTGCGAGGATGAACACTGAAGCTTTCTTT. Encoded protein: CASSPARMNTEAFF.

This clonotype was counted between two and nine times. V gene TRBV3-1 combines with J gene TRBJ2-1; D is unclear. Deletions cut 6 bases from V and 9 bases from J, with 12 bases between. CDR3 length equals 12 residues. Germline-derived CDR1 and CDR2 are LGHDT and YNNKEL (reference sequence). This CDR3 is CASSLPIGEQFF. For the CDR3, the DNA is TGTGCCAGCAGTCTTCCAATAGGTGAGCAGTTCTTC.

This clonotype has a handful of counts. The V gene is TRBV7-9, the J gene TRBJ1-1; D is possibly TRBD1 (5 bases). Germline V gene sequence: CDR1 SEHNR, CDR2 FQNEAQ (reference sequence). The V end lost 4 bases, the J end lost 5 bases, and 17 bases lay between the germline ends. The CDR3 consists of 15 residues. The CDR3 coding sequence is TGTGCCAGCAGCTCCCCGTGGGACGGAGGTACTGAAGCTTTCTTT. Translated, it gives CASSSPWDGGTEAFF.

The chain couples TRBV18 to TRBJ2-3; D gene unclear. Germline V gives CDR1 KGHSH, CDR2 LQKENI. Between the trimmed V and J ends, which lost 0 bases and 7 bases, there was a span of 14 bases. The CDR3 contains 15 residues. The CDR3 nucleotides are TGTGCCAGCTCACCACCGGCTAGAGACAACCATACGCAGTATTTT. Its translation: CASSPPARDNHTQYF.

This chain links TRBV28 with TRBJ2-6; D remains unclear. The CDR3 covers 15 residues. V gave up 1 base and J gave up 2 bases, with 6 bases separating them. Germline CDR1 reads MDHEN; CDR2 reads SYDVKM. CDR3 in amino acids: CASSLLDAGANVLTF. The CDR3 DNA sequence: TGTGCCAGCAGTTTATTGGATGCTGGGGCCAACGTCCTGACTTTC.